The 25 T cell receptor beta chains below come from one sample, sequenced in a study of healthy donors' naive CD4 and CD8 T cells. Each TCR library used roughly 510 ng of total RNA and a linear amplification protocol. TCRdb itself ran the reads through MiXCR, one entry per CDR3 protein. The sample contains roughly 200,000 distinct CDR3 sequences, about 76% of which appear only once. Material for sequencing was naive CD4+ and CD8+ T cells sorted from blood, pooled from several donors. These receptors were taken from a pool of human donors in good health; the sample pools cells from several healthy donors.

V and J are TRBV6-2 or TRBV6-3 and TRBJ1-2; D is ambiguous. The CDR3 loop spans 12 amino acids. Germline CDR1 MNHEY, CDR2 SVGEGT. V dropped 8 bases and J dropped 8 bases, with 15 bases sitting between them. The CDR3 DNA reads TGTGCCAGCTGGAGAGACGACCCAGGCTACACCTTC. Translating it yields CASWRDDPGYTF.

The V call is TRBV14, the J call TRBJ1-6, with 8 bases aligning to TRBD1. The CDR3 totals 14 residues. Trimming removed 6 bases from V and 6 bases from J; junction bases left unmatched: 4. Germline CDR1 reads SGHDN; CDR2 reads FVKESK. The CDR3 loop reads CASSWTGRNSPLHF. CDR3 nucleotide sequence: TGTGCCAGCAGTTGGACAGGGCGTAATTCACCCCTCCACTTT.

This clonotype was counted between two and nine times. The rearrangement uses TRBV29-1 and TRBJ2-5; 7 bases are shared with TRBD2. Per the germline V gene, CDR1 is SQVTM and CDR2 is ANQGSEA. J was trimmed by 5 bases and V by 6 bases; bases with no gene match: 6. This CDR3 comprises 12 residues. The CDR3 loop is CSVPSGAETQYF. The CDR3 DNA follows: TGCAGCGTCCCCAGCGGGGCCGAGACCCAGTACTTC.

The chain combines TRBV29-1 with TRBJ2-7, with D uncertain. The CDR3 has 12 residues. V lost 4 bases, J lost 6 bases, and 13 bases lay in between. The V gene's germline CDR1 is SQVTM and CDR2 ANQGSEA. The DNA of the CDR3 is TGCAGCGTTGGGGTAGGGATAGGCGAGCAGTACTTC. It translates to CSVGVGIGEQYF.

Of note for this clonotype: Since no conserved phenylalanine or tryptophan closes the CDR3, a read error is the likely cause. The V and J genes are TRBV29-1 and TRBJ1-5; D possibly corresponds to TRBD1 (5 bases). Germline lookup yields CDR1 SQVTM and CDR2 ANQGSEA. The ends were cut back, 6 bases at V and 1 base at J, with 7 bases in the middle. The CDR3 loop spans 12 amino acids. The CDR3 is CSVRDSNQPQHS. CDR3 in DNA: TGCAGCGTCCGGGACAGCAATCAGCCCCAGCATTCT.

This rearrangement joins TRBV10-3 to TRBJ1-5; TRBD1 agrees at 8 bases. The trim removed 6 bases at V and 0 bases at J, leaving 1 base unmatched. CDR1 and CDR2 from the germline V gene are ENHRY and SYGVKD. This CDR3 has 14 residues. The CDR3 bases are TGTGCCATCAGGGGACAGGATAGCAATCAGCCCCAGCATTTT. It specifies CAIRGQDSNQPQHF.

V gene TRBV29-1 combines with J gene TRBJ2-7; possible D gene TRBD1, 5 bases. The CDR3 runs to 12 residues. Germline V gives CDR1 SQVTM, CDR2 ANQGSEA. V lost 4 bases, J lost 5 bases, and 12 bases lay in between. CDR3 DNA sequence: TGCAGCGTTGGGCAGGGTCCCGACGAGCAGTACTTC. This translates into CSVGQGPDEQYF.

The genes are TRBV18 and TRBJ2-1; TRBD1 matches at 7 bases. V shed 3 bases, J shed 4 bases, and the junction held 6 bases outside the gene matches. Germline CDR1 reads KGHSH; CDR2 reads LQKENI. The CDR3 sequence is 15 residues long. The CDR3 loop reads CASSPSGTAYNEQFF. The CDR3 region has the DNA TGTGCCAGCTCACCGTCCGGGACAGCTTACAATGAGCAGTTCTTC.

The CDR3 DNA reads as TGTGCCAGCAGCTCGGGACAGGCTAAAAACATTCAGTACTTC. Encoded protein: CASSSGQAKNIQYF. The chain employs TRBV5-4 and TRBJ2-4, with 8 positions matching TRBD1. After removal of 3 bases from V and 4 bases from J, the junction contained 3 bases not matched to a gene. The CDR3 extends over 14 amino acids. Germline V lookup: CDR1 SGHNT, CDR2 YYREEE (reference sequence).

This rearrangement joins TRBV20-1 to TRBJ2-5; TRBD2 agrees at 10 bases. The CDR3 runs 16 residues. Trimming removed 4 bases from V and 0 bases from J; junction bases left unmatched: 8. In germline, CDR1 is DFQATT, CDR2 SNEGSKA (reference sequence). The CDR3 loop is CSATPGLATYQETQYF. The CDR3 nucleotides read TGCAGTGCTACCCCGGGACTAGCGACGTACCAAGAGACCCAGTACTTC.

The rearrangement uses TRBV12-3 or TRBV12-4 and TRBJ2-7; 7 bases are shared with TRBD1. There are 12 residues in the CDR3. V shed 5 bases and J 5 bases; nucleotides not matched to a gene: 3. For the CDR3, the DNA is TGTGCCAGCAGTCCGACAGGGCACGAGCAGTACGTC. Protein sequence: CASSPTGHEQYV.

The V and J genes are TRBV11-2 and TRBJ1-5, with D perhaps TRBD1 (5 bases). Germline V CDR1 and CDR2: SGHAT, FQNNGV. This CDR3 contains 14 residues. Trimming removed 0 bases at V and 7 bases at J, with 10 bases between. Here the CDR3 reads CASSLEAGYQPQHF. DNA for the CDR3: TGTGCCAGCAGCTTAGAGGCAGGGTACCAGCCCCAGCATTTT.

This chain uses TRBV18 with TRBJ2-5; no definite D call. The V gene lost 0 bases and the J gene lost 5 bases, with 10 bases spanning the gap. Germline CDR1 KGHSH, CDR2 LQKENI. This CDR3 contains 14 residues. Here the CDR3 reads CASSPPNSMETQYF. The DNA of the CDR3 is TGTGCCAGCTCACCACCAAACAGTATGGAGACCCAGTACTTC. The full variable domain, its missing parts supplied by reference TRBV18 and TRBJ2-5, is NAGVMQNPRHLVRRRGQEARLRCSPMKGHSHVYWYRQLPEEGLKFMVYLQKENIIDESGMPKERFSAEFPKEGPSILRIQQVVRGDSAAYFCASSPPNSMETQYFGPGTRLLVL.

This clonotype was counted only a few times. This chain uses TRBV5-1 with TRBJ2-1; 10 bases match TRBD2. The CDR3 is 18 residues long. V trimming: 0 bases; J trimming: 2 bases; junction bases outside the gene matches: 8. Germline CDR1 reads SGHRS; CDR2 reads YFSETQ. CDR3 sequence reads: CASSLALAGEGPYNEQFF. The CDR3 DNA follows: TGCGCCAGCAGCTTGGCCCTAGCGGGAGAGGGGCCCTACAATGAGCAGTTCTTC.

CDR3 coding DNA: TGTGCCAGCAGCCAAGAAGGGTCCCTGTGGGGCTCCTACGAGCAGTACTTC. Translated: CASSQEGSLWGSYEQYF. V usage is TRBV14 and J usage is TRBJ2-7; D is undetermined. This CDR3 has 17 residues. V was clipped by 0 bases and J by 0 bases, with 15 bases between them. Germline CDR1 SGHDN, CDR2 FVKESK.

This sequence joins TRBV10-3 and TRBJ1-5; TRBD1 is a possible D gene (6 bases). V lost 10 bases, J lost 6 bases, and 16 bases lay in between. CDR3 length: 13 residues. The germline V gene has CDR1 ENHRY and CDR2 SYGVKD. Written as DNA, the CDR3 is TGTGCCAGTACAGGGTTTGCCGGTCAGCCCCAGCATTTT. Encoded protein: CASTGFAGQPQHF.

This clonotype was seen a few times. V and J are TRBV6-5 and TRBJ2-3; D uncertain. Germline CDR1 reads MNHEY; CDR2 reads SVGAGI. Trimming took 0 bases from V and 0 from J, leaving 7 bases between them. The CDR3 has 15 amino acids. The DNA for the CDR3 is TGTGCCAGCAGTTACTCGTCCCCTAGCACAGATACGCAGTATTTT. This codes for CASSYSSPSTDTQYF.

This clonotype showed up just a few times. This chain joins TRBV5-4 and TRBJ1-6; 8 nucleotides line up with TRBD1. Germline lookup yields CDR1 SGHNT and CDR2 YYREEE (reference sequence). The junction had 6 bases not matched to a gene; V was cut back by 4 bases and J by 6 bases. The CDR3 has 15 residues. The CDR3, as DNA: TGTGCCAGCAGCAAGGGACAGGCCATTAATTCACCCCTCCACTTT. As protein: CASSKGQAINSPLHF.

This clonotype has just a few counts. The chain combines TRBV19 with TRBJ1-5, with D possibly matching TRBD1 (5 bases). This CDR3 region has 14 residues. Germline V gene sequence: CDR1 LNHDA, CDR2 SQIVND (reference sequence). Trimming stripped 10 bases from V and 4 bases from J, with 17 bases between. The CDR3 nucleotides read TGTGCCACCAATGCGCGGGGGGAGAATCAGCCCCAGCATTTT. Translated, it gives CATNARGENQPQHF.

The chain couples TRBV19 to TRBJ2-7, with 8 nucleotides matching TRBD1. V gave up 2 bases and J gave up 6 bases; unmatched junction bases: 3. This CDR3 spans 13 amino acids. Germline-derived CDR1 and CDR2 are LNHDA and SQIVND (reference sequence). The CDR3 region is CASSIQTGVEQYF. For the CDR3, the DNA is TGTGCCAGTAGTATACAGACAGGGGTCGAGCAGTACTTC. The whole variable domain, remainder taken from reference TRBV19 and TRBJ2-7, is DGGITQSPKYLFRKEGQNVTLSCEQNLNHDAMYWYRQDPGQGLRLIYYSQIVNDFQKGDIAEGYSVSREKKESFPLTVTSAQKNPTAFYLCASSIQTGVEQYFGPGTRLTVT.

This chain uses TRBV27 with TRBJ2-7; 9 nucleotides match TRBD1. Trimming took 0 bases from V and 5 from J; bases not matched to a gene: 5. CDR3 length equals 15 residues. Germline V gene sequence: CDR1 MNHEY, CDR2 SMNVEV (reference sequence). The CDR3 DNA is TGTGCCAGCAGTTTATCTGGGACAGGGTTCCACGAGCAGTACTTC. Its protein product is CASSLSGTGFHEQYF.

V usage is TRBV19 and J usage is TRBJ1-5, with D uncertain. Germline V gives CDR1 LNHDA, CDR2 SQIVND (reference sequence). V gave up 8 bases and J gave up 0 bases, with 14 bases separating them. The CDR3 runs 15 residues. The CDR3 nucleotides are TGTGCCAGTCGAGCGATGGAGATTAGCAATCAGCCCCAGCATTTT. It encodes CASRAMEISNQPQHF.

This chain uses TRBV6-6 with TRBJ1-3; no firm D call. The CDR3 loop spans 12 amino acids. CDR1 and CDR2 from the germline V gene are MNHNY and SVGAGI (reference sequence). V gave up 4 bases and J gave up 3 bases, with 4 bases separating them. Here the CDR3 reads CASSFDGNTIYF. The CDR3 DNA reads TGTGCCAGCAGTTTTGATGGAAACACCATATATTTT.

The chain recombines TRBV11-2 with TRBJ2-1; the match to TRBD2 covers 12 bases. The CDR3 has 18 residues. The V gene's germline CDR1 is SGHAT and CDR2 FQNNGV. J lost 3 bases, V lost 3 bases, and 9 bases had no gene match. The CDR3 sequence is CASSLLASGRANYNEQFF. The DNA for the CDR3 is TGTGCCAGCAGCTTGCTGGCTAGCGGGAGGGCTAACTACAATGAGCAGTTCTTC.

The rearrangement uses TRBV29-1 and TRBJ1-1; D is ambiguous. V lost 7 bases, J lost 1 base, and 7 bases lay in between. Germline V lookup: CDR1 SQVTM, CDR2 ANQGSEA. CDR3 length equals 11 residues. CDR3 sequence (DNA): TGCAGCGCCCGTTCGAACACTGAAGCTTTCTTT. This sequence encodes CSARSNTEAFF.